The 7 T cell receptor beta chains reported below all come from one sample, sequenced in a study of blood T cell repertoires in COVID-19. This table comes from immunoSEQ multiplex PCR, and its TCRdb copy is limited to in-frame clones, with some not included. The data show 270,000 or so clones, with about nine tenths seen just once and more than 10% held by the top ten. Sequencing was done on a sample of peripheral blood. The source is a woman in her 30s with COVID-19, enrolled during active disease.

The chain combines TRBV18 with TRBJ1-4; 9 bases fit TRBD1. CDR3 length equals 15 residues. Germline lookup yields CDR1 KGHSH and CDR2 LQKENI. V shed 2 bases and J 4 bases; nucleotides not matched to a gene: 2. The CDR3 nucleotides read TGTGCCAGCTCACCAAGGACAGGGGTTAATGAAAAACTGTTTTTT. Its translation: CASSPRTGVNEKLFF.

This clone was observed once. The chain recombines TRBV6-5 with TRBJ1-1, with D tentatively TRBD1 (5 bases). Per the germline V gene, CDR1 is MNHEY and CDR2 is SVGAGI. This CDR3 contains 16 residues. V dropped 4 bases and J dropped 2 bases, with 17 bases sitting between them. Here the CDR3 reads CASSFNPTESNTEAFF. In nucleotides, the CDR3 is TGTGCCAGCAGTTTTAATCCGACAGAGTCTAACACTGAAGCTTTCTTT.

The rearrangement uses TRBV27 and TRBJ1-2; 7 bases are shared with TRBD1. In germline, CDR1 is MNHEY, CDR2 SMNVEV (reference sequence). J gave up 0 bases and V 5 bases, and 9 bases lay outside the gene matches. The CDR3 is made up of 16 amino acids. CDR3 amino acids: CASSPLGQASNYGYTF. DNA of the CDR3: TGTGCCAGCAGTCCCCTAGGACAGGCCTCTAACTATGGCTACACCTTC.

In nucleotides, the CDR3 is TGTGCCACCAGTGACCTAGACAGGACCTATGGCTACACCTTC. As protein: CATSDLDRTYGYTF. This chain uses TRBV24-1 with TRBJ1-2, with D tentatively TRBD1 (6 bases). The CDR3 totals 14 residues. The germline CDR1 and CDR2 sequences are KGHDR and SFDVKD. V dropped 4 bases and J dropped 4 bases, with 12 bases sitting between them.

V gene TRBV12-3 or TRBV12-4 combines with J gene TRBJ2-5, with a weak D call TRBD2 (5 bases). This CDR3 comprises 13 residues. Trimming removed 5 bases from V and 5 bases from J, with 12 bases in between. CDR3 DNA sequence: TGTGCCAGCAGTCCATACGGGATGGAGACCCAGTACTTC. It yields the protein CASSPYGMETQYF.

J is TRBJ2-1 and V is TRBV5-6, with a weak D call TRBD1 (5 bases). The germline CDR1 and CDR2 sequences are SGHDT and YYEEEE. V was cut by 3 bases and J by 8 bases, with 9 bases left in between. The CDR3 loop spans 12 amino acids. The CDR3 is CASSWGTHEQFF. CDR3 sequence (DNA): TGTGCCAGCAGCTGGGGCACGCATGAGCAGTTCTTC.

The V gene is TRBV11-3, the J gene TRBJ2-5; 7 bases are shared with TRBD2. Trimming cost V 3 bases and J 6 bases; bases outside gene matches: 4. The CDR3 spans 13 residues. Germline assignment: CDR1 SGHNT and CDR2 YENEEA. CDR3 nucleotide sequence: TGTGCCAGCAGCTTGGGCGGGGGAAAGACCCAGTACTTC. Translation: CASSLGGGKTQYF.